Below, one T cell receptor (beta chain) is given with its context. TCRdb's copy holds only in-frame clones and misses some; the assay was immunoSEQ multiplex PCR. Of about 88,000 clones in the sample, approximately 94% were seen once. This sample was included in a study of technical replicates of blood from several donors. CDR3 length equals 14 residues. Unmatched junction bases numbered 8, after V lost 5 bases and J lost 6 bases. The germline CDR1 and CDR2 sequences are SEHNR and FQNEAQ (reference sequence). The chain uses TRBV7-9 and TRBJ1-1; 8 nucleotides match TRBD1. The TCR originated in a human donor in good health. The specimen sequenced was T cells isolated from PBMCs. CDR3 protein: CASSPRQGTPEAFF. CDR3 in DNA: TGTGCCAGCAGCCCCCGACAGGGGACACCTGAAGCTTTCTTT.